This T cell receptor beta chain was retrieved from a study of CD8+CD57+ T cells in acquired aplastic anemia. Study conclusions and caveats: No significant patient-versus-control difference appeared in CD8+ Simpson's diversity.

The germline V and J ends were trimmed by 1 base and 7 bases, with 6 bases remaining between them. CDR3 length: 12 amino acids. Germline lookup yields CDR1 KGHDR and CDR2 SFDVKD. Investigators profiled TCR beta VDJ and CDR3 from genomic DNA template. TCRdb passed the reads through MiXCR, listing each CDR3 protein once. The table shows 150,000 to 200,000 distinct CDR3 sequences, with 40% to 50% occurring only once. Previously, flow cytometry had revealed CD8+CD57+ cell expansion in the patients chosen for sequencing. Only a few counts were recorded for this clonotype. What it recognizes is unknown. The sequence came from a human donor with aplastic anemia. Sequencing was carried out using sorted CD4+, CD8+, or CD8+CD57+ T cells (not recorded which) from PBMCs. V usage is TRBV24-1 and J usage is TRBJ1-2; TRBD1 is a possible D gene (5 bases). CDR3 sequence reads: CATSDFRVGYTF. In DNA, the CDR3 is TGTGCCACCAGTGATTTCAGGGTTGGCTACACCTTC.